This TCR beta chain was retrieved from a study of cytomegalovirus exposure and HLA in healthy donors. General observations from the study: What a later analysis reportedly showed was that an Asian-associated ancestry cluster had fewer N-insertions than the roughly 720-donor mean. CMV serostatus stood as the only immune exposure information on hand.

Turning to this clone: Antigen specificity is unknown.

The PCR made use of 60 Vbeta and 13 Jbeta primers. Here immunoSEQ multiplex PCR was the method, and the copy in TCRdb shows in-frame clones only, minus some. The sample lists 200,000 or so clones, 70% to 90% occurring once. Trimming removed 1 base from V and 4 bases from J; junction bases left unmatched: 6. The CDR3 consists of 16 residues. CDR1 is GTSNPN, CDR2 SVGIG, per germline (reference sequence). The specimen sequenced was PBMCs. The receptor was derived from a human donor in good health. V is TRBV30 and J is TRBJ2-2, with 10 bases matching TRBD2. The CDR3 nucleotides read TGTGCCTGGAGTGAGAGCGGGAGGGTTGGCACCGGGGAGCTGTTTTTT. This sequence encodes CAWSESGRVGTGELFF.